This entry is about one T cell receptor beta chain. Original analysis: Nucleated cell number was recorded as an estimate derived from reference gene primer amplification. Profiling relied on immunoSEQ multiplex PCR, and the TCRdb table lists in-frame clones only, not all of them. The V and J calls and clone size come from that table; D and trimming were worked out from the DNA. The data contain 250,000 to 350,000 clones, approximately 87% of them seen just once; the ten biggest clones take up approximately 4%. This record comes from a study of blood T cell repertoires in COVID-19. Turning to the study itself: Samples taken during acute and convalescent COVID-19 were collected in the United States, Italy and Spain. PBMCs, B-cell-depleted T cells, or T cells were the source of the cDNA or gDNA that made up the material.

The sequence was collected from a woman in her fifties or sixties with active or convalescent COVID-19. The sequencing sample was made of peripheral blood.

The CDR3 sequence: CASSLETGFWTGELFF. The CDR3 nucleotides read TGTGCCAGCAGCCTTGAGACAGGGTTTTGGACCGGGGAGCTGTTTTTT. The V call is TRBV14, the J call TRBJ2-2; TRBD1 aligns across 7 bases. V lost 4 bases, J lost 5 bases, and 10 bases stayed unmatched. The germline V gene has CDR1 SGHDN and CDR2 FVKESK. There are 16 residues in the CDR3.